Shown below are 26 T cell receptor beta chains from a single sample sequenced in a study of blood T cell repertoires in COVID-19. Repertoires were generated with immunoSEQ multiplex PCR, while TCRdb's copy carries only in-frame clones and drops some. The sample comprises around 100,000 clones, 80% to 90% of which are singletons, and 2.5% to 3% rests with the top ten. Sequencing used peripheral blood. Receptor source: a man over 45 with COVID-19, enrolled during active disease.

The gene calls are TRBV6-5 and TRBJ2-5, with TRBD1 matching 10 bases. Germline lookup yields CDR1 MNHEY and CDR2 SVGAGI. Losses at the gene ends were 2 bases for V and 2 bases for J; bases not matched to a gene: 5. This CDR3 has 16 residues. The CDR3 sequence: CASSYGTGVHQETQYF. The DNA for the CDR3 is TGTGCCAGCAGTTACGGGACAGGGGTTCATCAAGAGACCCAGTACTTC.

The chain uses TRBV29-1 and TRBJ1-3; 8 bases agree with TRBD1. The CDR3 extends over 16 amino acids. Trimming at V came to 6 bases and at J to 5 bases, leaving 15 bases not matched to a gene. Looked up from germline, CDR1 is SQVTM and CDR2 is ANQGSEA. The CDR3 spells CSVPGRTGMDRNTIYF. The CDR3 bases are TGCAGCGTCCCGGGAAGGACAGGGATGGATCGAAACACCATATATTTT.

The chain has TRBV11-2 and TRBJ2-5; TRBD1 aligns across 9 bases. This CDR3 is built from 15 residues. Germline loops: CDR1 SGHAT, CDR2 FQNNGV. V lost 6 bases and J lost 4; bases outside the gene matches: 9. The CDR3 DNA is TGTGCCAGCAGTCTAACAGGGGGCCTACTAGAGACCCAGTACTTC. The encoded protein is CASSLTGGLLETQYF.

This chain connects TRBV30 to TRBJ2-5; 8 nucleotides line up with TRBD1. V was pared by 2 bases and J by 2 bases, with 7 bases of the junction left unmatched. Germline CDR1 GTSNPN, CDR2 SVGIG (reference sequence). This CDR3 is built from 15 residues. The CDR3 loop reads CAWSTGGTDQETQYF. The DNA for the CDR3 is TGTGCCTGGAGTACAGGGGGTACAGATCAAGAGACCCAGTACTTC.

This clone was seen a few times. The chain couples TRBV30 to TRBJ1-1; 9 nucleotides agree with TRBD1. The V segment lost 2 bases and the J segment 8 bases; nucleotides outside the gene matches: 6. Germline-derived CDR1 and CDR2 are GTSNPN and SVGIG (reference sequence). The CDR3 totals 13 residues. CDR3 bases: TGTGCCTGGAGTCGTCCCGGGACAGGGGAAGCTTTCTTT. This translates into CAWSRPGTGEAFF. The full variable domain, its missing parts supplied by reference TRBV30 and TRBJ1-1, is SQTIHQWPATLVQPVGSPLSLECTVEGTSNPNLYWYRQAAGRGLQLLFYSVGIGQISSEVPQNLSASRPQDRQFILSSKKLLLSDSGFYLCAWSRPGTGEAFFGQGTRLTVV.

CDR3 bases: TGCGCCAGCAGCTCCCTCGGGTTTAGCACAGATACGCAGTATTTT. It encodes CASSSLGFSTDTQYF. The genes are TRBV5-1 and TRBJ2-3; D gene uncertain. Trimming removed 3 bases from V and 0 bases from J, with 11 bases in between. The CDR3 has 15 residues. Germline CDR1 reads SGHRS; CDR2 reads YFSETQ.

DNA of the CDR3: TGTGCCAGCAGCTTAGTGGCGGGGGTCGAGCAGTACTTC. Translating it yields CASSLVAGVEQYF. The chain combines TRBV7-2 with TRBJ2-7; 7 bases line up with TRBD2. The CDR3 runs to 13 residues. The trim removed 1 base at V and 6 bases at J, leaving 3 bases unmatched. CDR1 is SGHTA, CDR2 FQGNSA, per germline.

The chain employs TRBV6-6 and TRBJ2-5; D is unresolved. This CDR3 spans 13 amino acids. Trimming stripped 2 bases from V and 3 bases from J, with 7 bases between. Germline CDR1 is MNHNY and CDR2 is SVGAGI (reference sequence). The CDR3 sequence: CASSYAYEETQYF. For the CDR3, the DNA is TGTGCCAGCAGTTACGCCTACGAAGAGACCCAGTACTTC.

The V and J genes are TRBV28 and TRBJ2-7; D is unclear. V shed 2 bases and J shed 5 bases, with 10 bases lying between them. This CDR3 is 13 amino acids long. The V gene's germline CDR1 is MDHEN and CDR2 SYDVKM. The CDR3 DNA reads as TGTGCCAGCAGTTTAGTCCAGGCCCACGAGCAGTACTTC. It translates to CASSLVQAHEQYF.

The chain uses TRBV5-1 and TRBJ2-5; tentatively, D is TRBD1 (5 bases). The germline CDR1 and CDR2 sequences are SGHRS and YFSETQ. Trimming pared 4 bases from V and 5 bases from J, leaving 12 bases between. CDR3 length: 13 residues. The DNA of the CDR3 is TGCGCCAGCAGCATTGACAGTCTTGAGACCCAGTACTTC. It encodes CASSIDSLETQYF. The entire variable domain, with the rest obtained from reference TRBV5-1 and TRBJ2-5, is as follows: KAGVTQTPRYLIKTRGQQVTLSCSPISGHRSVSWYQQTPGQGLQFLFEYFSETQRNKGNFPGRFSGRQFSNSRSEMNVSTLELGDSALYLCASSIDSLETQYFGPGTRLLVL.

The chain is built from TRBV2 and TRBJ2-2, with 10 nucleotides matching TRBD2. The CDR3 loop spans 17 amino acids. CDR1 is SNHLY and CDR2 is FYNNEI in the germline V gene. V lost 3 bases to trimming and J lost 4 bases; unmatched junction nucleotides: 8. CDR3 in amino acids: CASSDGLAGVITGELFF. CDR3 in DNA: TGTGCCAGCAGTGATGGCCTAGCGGGGGTCATCACCGGGGAGCTGTTTTTT.

The chain joins TRBV11-2 to TRBJ2-7; D might be TRBD1 (6 bases). The CDR3 runs 16 residues. In germline, CDR1 is SGHAT, CDR2 FQNNGV. V was trimmed by 4 bases and J by 5 bases, leaving 21 bases between them. CDR3 nucleotide sequence: TGTGCCAGCAGCTCTCTTCATTTTCGGGACATAAACGAGCAGTACTTC. Protein: CASSSLHFRDINEQYF.

V and J are TRBV6-1 and TRBJ2-7; 8 nucleotides agree with TRBD2. Germline V gives CDR1 MNHNS, CDR2 SASEGT. The V segment lost 0 bases and the J segment 2 bases; nucleotides outside the gene matches: 0. This CDR3 spans 14 amino acids. The CDR3 DNA reads as TGTGCCAGCAGTGAAGCGGGACTAGCCTACGAGCAGTACTTC. It is translated as CASSEAGLAYEQYF.

The chain links TRBV3-1 (or the pseudogene TRBV3-2) to TRBJ2-3; D ambiguous. Trimming cost V 0 bases and J 5 bases, with 6 bases left between them. CDR3 length equals 13 residues. In germline, CDR1 is LGHDT, CDR2 YNNKEL (reference sequence). The CDR3 sequence is CASSQDFGDTQYF. The CDR3 DNA reads as TGTGCCAGCAGCCAAGATTTCGGAGATACGCAGTATTTT.

This clone was observed once. This chain connects TRBV6-5 to TRBJ2-3; D might be TRBD1 (6 bases). CDR3 length: 15 amino acids. The germline V gene encodes CDR1 MNHEY and CDR2 SVGAGI. The V end lost 7 bases, the J end lost 1 base, and 15 bases lay between the germline ends. This chain's CDR3 is CASKGSDRRTDTQYF. The DNA of the CDR3 is TGTGCCAGCAAGGGTTCGGACAGACGCACAGATACGCAGTATTTT.

CDR3 amino acids: CASSLWGGDSPLHF. The CDR3 DNA is TGCGCCAGCAGCTTGTGGGGGGGCGATTCACCCCTCCACTTT. The V and J genes are TRBV5-1 and TRBJ1-6; possibly TRBD1 for D (6 bases). In germline, CDR1 is SGHRS, CDR2 YFSETQ. Trimming left V 1 base short and J 8 bases short, with 10 bases between. The CDR3 extends over 14 amino acids.

The rearrangement joins TRBV5-1 to TRBJ2-5; the match to TRBD1 covers 7 bases. Germline CDR1 and CDR2: SGHRS and YFSETQ. The CDR3 covers 14 residues. The V and J ends lost 4 bases and 5 bases, in that order; junction bases with no gene match: 8. CDR3 bases: TGCGCCAGCAGCGAGGGGGCAGTTGGTGAGACCCAGTACTTC. Its protein product is CASSEGAVGETQYF.

A single count supports this clone. This chain links TRBV9 with TRBJ2-3, with 7 bases lining up with TRBD1. J gave up 1 base and V 3 bases, and 8 bases lay outside the gene matches. Germline CDR1 SGDLS, CDR2 YYNGEE. The CDR3 totals 16 residues. The CDR3 reads CASSGQGLRGTDTQYF. Written as DNA, the CDR3 is TGTGCCAGCAGCGGACAGGGATTAAGGGGCACAGATACGCAGTATTTT.

This chain joins TRBV6-1 and TRBJ1-2, with D possibly matching TRBD1 (6 bases). CDR3 length: 16 residues. CDR1 is MNHNS and CDR2 is SASEGT in the germline V gene. V lost 3 bases and J lost 4, with 18 bases in between. CDR3 DNA: TGTGCCAGCAGTGAGCCGGGGGGCTCAGGGCTCTATGGCTACACCTTC. This gives the protein CASSEPGGSGLYGYTF.

This sequence joins TRBV7-3 and TRBJ1-3; D remains ambiguous. V lost 1 base and J lost 2, with 6 bases in between. Germline CDR1 SGHTA, CDR2 FQGTGA. The CDR3 consists of 14 residues. This CDR3 is CASSLNPTGNTIYF. In nucleotides, the CDR3 is TGTGCCAGCAGCTTAAATCCTACTGGAAACACCATATATTTT.

The chain employs TRBV6-5 and TRBJ1-2; tentatively, D is TRBD1 (6 bases). Germline lookup yields CDR1 MNHEY and CDR2 SVGAGI. With 8 bases removed from V and 8 bases from J, the gap between germline ends came to 21 bases. This CDR3 has 14 residues. CDR3 nucleotides: TGTGCCAGCTCCTTAAGGAGGCAGGGGATAGGCTACACCTTC. Encoded protein: CASSLRRQGIGYTF.

CDR3 in DNA: TGTGCCAGCAGCTCCATACCCGCCTACTCTGGGGCCAACGTCCTGACTTTC. Protein sequence: CASSSIPAYSGANVLTF. The V gene is TRBV7-3, the J gene TRBJ2-6; D remains ambiguous. Germline assignment: CDR1 SGHTA and CDR2 FQGTGA. V was pared by 4 bases and J by 0 bases, with 13 bases between. This CDR3 is 17 amino acids long.

The chain is built from TRBV3-1 (or the pseudogene TRBV3-2) and TRBJ1-1; D remains unclear. V was clipped by 7 bases and J by 4 bases, with 13 bases between them. Germline CDR1 and CDR2: LGHDT and YNNKEL (reference sequence). The CDR3 is 13 amino acids. Here the CDR3 reads CASTQIFGTEAFF. The CDR3 nucleotides read TGTGCCAGCACCCAGATATTCGGCACTGAAGCTTTCTTT.

V and J are TRBV27 and TRBJ2-5, with TRBD1 matching over 7 bases. The germline V gene encodes CDR1 MNHEY and CDR2 SMNVEV (reference sequence). Trimming at V came to 7 bases and at J to 6 bases, leaving 11 bases not matched to a gene. The CDR3 covers 14 residues. CDR3 bases: TGTGCCAGCAAGCAGGGGGAAAGTTTAAAGACCCAGTACTTC. It encodes CASKQGESLKTQYF.

V usage is TRBV24-1 and J usage is TRBJ1-1; no firm D call. This CDR3 comprises 14 residues. The V end lost 8 bases, the J end lost 3 bases, and 15 bases lay between the germline ends. CDR1 KGHDR and CDR2 SFDVKD come from the germline V gene. The CDR3 DNA is TGTGCCACCACTAGCGGGGTGCGGGACACTGAAGCTTTCTTT. Protein sequence: CATTSGVRDTEAFF.

The V and J genes are TRBV5-1 and TRBJ2-7, with 7 bases lining up with TRBD2. The V segment lost 1 base and the J segment 2 bases; nucleotides outside the gene matches: 6. The CDR3 loop spans 15 amino acids. Germline V gene data show CDR1 as SGHRS and CDR2 as YFSETQ. CDR3 bases: TGCGCCAGCAGCTTGTATGCGGGGGAAACCTACGAGCAGTACTTC. Residues: CASSLYAGETYEQYF.